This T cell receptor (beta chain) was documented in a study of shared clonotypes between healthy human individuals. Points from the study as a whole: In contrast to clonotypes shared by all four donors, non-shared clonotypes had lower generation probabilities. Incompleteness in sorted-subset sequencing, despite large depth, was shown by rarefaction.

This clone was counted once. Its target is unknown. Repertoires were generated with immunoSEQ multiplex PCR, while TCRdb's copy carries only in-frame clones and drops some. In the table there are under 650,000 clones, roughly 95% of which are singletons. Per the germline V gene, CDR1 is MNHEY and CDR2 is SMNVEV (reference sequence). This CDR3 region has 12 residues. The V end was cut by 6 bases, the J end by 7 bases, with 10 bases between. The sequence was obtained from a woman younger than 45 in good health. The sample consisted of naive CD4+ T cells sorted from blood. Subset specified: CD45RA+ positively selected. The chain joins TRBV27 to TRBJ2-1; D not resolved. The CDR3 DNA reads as TGTGCCAGCAGCCCGGCCTCGAATGAGCAGTTCTTC. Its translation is CASSPASNEQFF.